A single sample gave rise to the 23 T cell receptor beta chains below, sequenced in a study of OX40 agonist ivuxolimab in advanced cancers. Libraries were prepared by immunoSEQ multiplex PCR; TCRdb keeps only in-frame clonotypes and omits some of them. This table has about 100,000 clones, around 93% appearing once. Sequenced here: CD4+ or CD8+ T cells sorted from blood, sampled in a trial of the OX40 agonist ivuxolimab. The receptors stem from an adult with an advanced solid tumor such as melanoma, head and neck, liver or kidney cancer.

The rearrangement uses TRBV10-2 and TRBJ1-4, with TRBD1 identical over 8 bases. The CDR3 sequence is 17 residues long. The junction had 10 bases not matched to a gene; V was cut back by 2 bases and J by 5 bases. Germline V gives CDR1 WSHSY, CDR2 SAAADI. CDR3 sequence reads: CASSEILFTGGNEKLFF. The CDR3 DNA reads TGCGCCAGCAGTGAGATTTTATTTACAGGGGGGAATGAAAAACTGTTTTTT.

The chain combines TRBV7-2 with TRBJ2-3; possible D gene TRBD1, 6 bases. The CDR3 has 14 amino acids. Trimming stripped 1 base from V and 1 base from J, with 6 bases between. Looked up from germline, CDR1 is SGHTA and CDR2 is FQGNSA. CDR3 in DNA: TGTGCCAGCAGCTTAGACAGGGGCACAGATACGCAGTATTTT. It yields the protein CASSLDRGTDTQYF.

The chain couples TRBV28 to TRBJ2-4; 15 nucleotides align to TRBD2. The germline V gene encodes CDR1 MDHEN and CDR2 SYDVKM. The CDR3 contains 16 residues. V was pared by 5 bases and J by 7 bases, with 6 bases of the junction left unmatched. CDR3: CASSPGTSGRWNIQYF. In nucleotides, the CDR3 is TGTGCCAGCAGTCCAGGGACTAGCGGGAGGTGGAACATTCAGTACTTC.

The rearrangement joins TRBV5-1 to TRBJ1-1, with D possibly matching TRBD1 (6 bases). CDR1 and CDR2 (germline): SGHRS, YFSETQ. The CDR3 is 14 residues long. Trimming cost V 3 bases and J 4 bases, with 13 bases left between them. The CDR3 DNA follows: TGCGCCAGCAGCTGGGGGCAGAGAATCACTGAAGCTTTCTTT. Translation gives CASSWGQRITEAFF.

The genes are TRBV28 and TRBJ2-7, with a tentative D call TRBD1 (5 bases). V gave up 6 bases and J gave up 6 bases, with 21 bases separating them. From germline, CDR1 is MDHEN and CDR2 SYDVKM. The CDR3 is 15 residues long. CDR3 DNA: TGTGCCAGCAGCCCCGACCCTAGACAGATCTTCGAGCAGTACTTC. Protein product: CASSPDPRQIFEQYF.

This chain joins TRBV2 and TRBJ2-1; perhaps TRBD2 as D (6 bases). With 11 bases removed from V and 2 bases from J, the gap between germline ends came to 13 bases. The CDR3 sequence is 13 residues long. The germline gives CDR1 SNHLY, CDR2 FYNNEI. The CDR3 loop is CAGSGTPYNEQFF. The CDR3 coding sequence is TGTGCCGGTAGCGGAACCCCCTACAATGAGCAGTTCTTC.

This chain joins TRBV2 and TRBJ2-1; 9 bases align to TRBD1. CDR1 is SNHLY, CDR2 FYNNEI, per germline. The CDR3 length is 15 residues. J was trimmed by 5 bases and V by 5 bases; bases with no gene match: 7. CDR3 DNA sequence: TGTGCCAGCAGTCCCGGGACAGGGAGTAACAATGAGCAGTTCTTC. This gives the protein CASSPGTGSNNEQFF.

The DNA of the CDR3 is TGTGCCAGCAGCCTCCTAAGCGGACAAGAGACCCAGTACTTC. As protein: CASSLLSGQETQYF. The chain has TRBV14 and TRBJ2-5, with D possibly being TRBD2 (5 bases). V dropped 4 bases and J dropped 2 bases, with 11 bases sitting between them. CDR3 size: 14 residues. Germline CDR1 SGHDN, CDR2 FVKESK. The complete variable domain, with remaining parts taken from reference TRBV14 and TRBJ2-5, reads EAGVTQFPSHSVIEKGQTVTLRCDPISGHDNLYWYRRVMGKEIKFLLHFVKESKQDESGMPNNRFLAERTGGTYSTLKVQPAELEDSGVYFCASSLLSGQETQYFGPGTRLLVL.

This clone was counted between two and nine times. The genes are TRBV7-8 and TRBJ2-2; D possibly uses TRBD1 or TRBD2 (5 bases each). V was trimmed by 6 bases and J by 7 bases, leaving 15 bases between them. This CDR3 has 14 amino acids. Germline CDR1 SGHVS, CDR2 FQNEAQ. The CDR3 DNA sequence: TGTGCCAGCAGTTCAACTACGGGGCGCGGGGAGCTGTTTTTT. This translates into CASSSTTGRGELFF.

V is TRBV18 and J is TRBJ2-7, with 12 bases identical to TRBD1. Germline CDR1 is KGHSH and CDR2 is LQKENI. The junction had 6 bases not matched to a gene; V was cut back by 0 bases and J by 3 bases. The CDR3 loop spans 17 amino acids. CDR3 nucleotides: TGTGCCAGCTCACCACCTGGGACAGGGGGCTTGAGCTACGAGCAGTACTTC. Its protein is CASSPPGTGGLSYEQYF.

The J gene is TRBJ2-2, the V gene TRBV6-1; TRBD2 is a possible D gene (6 bases). This CDR3 spans 14 amino acids. Per germline, CDR1 MNHNS and CDR2 SASEGT. Trimming left V 2 bases short and J 7 bases short, with 11 bases between. The CDR3 sequence: CASSERASVGELFF. Written as DNA, the CDR3 is TGTGCCAGCAGTGAAAGGGCTAGCGTCGGGGAGCTGTTTTTT.

A single count supports this clone. The chain links TRBV30 to TRBJ2-5, with D tentatively TRBD2 (6 bases). The better agreement between TRBJ2-7 and the DNA end casts doubt on the J call. This CDR3 is 14 amino acids long. Germline V gives CDR1 GTSNPN, CDR2 SVGIG (reference sequence). The CDR3 nucleotides are TGTGCCTGGAGTGAAGCGGGCGAAACCTACGAGCAGTACTTC. Translation: CAWSEAGETYEQYF.

The V gene is TRBV4-3, the J gene TRBJ2-3; tentatively, D is TRBD2 (6 bases). Between the trimmed V and J ends, which lost 1 base and 4 bases, there was a span of 18 bases. Germline V lookup: CDR1 LGHNA, CDR2 YSLEER. The CDR3 loop spans 17 amino acids. This CDR3 reads CASSQGAGPRSADTQYF. CDR3 DNA sequence: TGCGCCAGCAGCCAAGGGGCGGGGCCAAGAAGCGCAGATACGCAGTATTTT.

The V call is TRBV28, the J call TRBJ1-2, with no clear D. V dropped 6 bases and J dropped 1 base, with 3 bases sitting between them. CDR1 is MDHEN, CDR2 SYDVKM, per germline. The CDR3 length is 11 residues. CDR3: CASRLNYGYTF. CDR3 sequence (DNA): TGTGCCAGCAGGCTTAACTATGGCTACACCTTC.

V gene TRBV2 combines with J gene TRBJ1-1; no clear D. CDR1 and CDR2 (germline): SNHLY, FYNNEI. Trimming cost V 0 bases and J 3 bases, with 8 bases left between them. The CDR3 sequence is 14 residues long. The CDR3 region is CASSEAWQYTEAFF. The CDR3 coding sequence is TGTGCCAGCAGTGAAGCTTGGCAGTACACTGAAGCTTTCTTT.

This chain uses TRBV5-1 with TRBJ2-3; the D is unclear. V was cut by 5 bases and J by 2 bases, with 9 bases left in between. Germline V CDR1 and CDR2: SGHRS, YFSETQ. This CDR3 has 13 residues. Written as DNA, the CDR3 is TGCGCCAGCAGTCTTTCGATCACAGATACGCAGTATTTT. Translated: CASSLSITDTQYF.

The DNA of the CDR3 is TGTGCCAGCAGACTAGCGGGAGGCTCCTACAATGAGCAGTTCTTC. This encodes CASRLAGGSYNEQFF. The V gene is TRBV28, the J gene TRBJ2-1; 12 positions match TRBD2. J lost 0 bases, V lost 6 bases, and 0 bases had no gene match. Germline V gene data show CDR1 as MDHEN and CDR2 as SYDVKM. The CDR3 totals 15 residues.

The genes are TRBV5-5 and TRBJ1-5; no clear D. The length of the CDR3 is 15 residues. Per germline, CDR1 SGHKS and CDR2 YYEKEE (reference sequence). Trimming pared 0 bases from V and 2 bases from J, leaving 9 bases between. The CDR3 region has the DNA TGTGCCAGCAGCTTGGGGGTAAACGGCAATCAGCCCCAGCATTTT. Protein product: CASSLGVNGNQPQHF.

The rearrangement uses TRBV5-1 and TRBJ2-7; 10 bases align to TRBD2. Germline CDR1 and CDR2: SGHRS and YFSETQ. The CDR3 runs to 16 residues. J lost 3 bases, V lost 0 bases, and 6 bases had no gene match. CDR3 in DNA: TGCGCCAGCAGCTTGGGGACTAGCGGTCGACACTACGAGCAGTACTTC. Translating it yields CASSLGTSGRHYEQYF.

The J gene is TRBJ2-2, the V gene TRBV21-1; the table's D gene call, TRBD1, was not cross checked with the DNA. TRBV21-1 counts as a pseudogene. This CDR3 region has 16 residues. CDR3 coding DNA: TGTGCCAGCAGCAAAGTGACAGGGGGACACACCGGGGAGCTGTTTTTT. Translation: CASSKVTGGHTGELFF.

V is TRBV7-9 and J is TRBJ2-3; D could derive from TRBD1 or TRBD2 (5 bases each). The CDR3 covers 16 residues. V was trimmed by 1 base and J by 4 bases, leaving 15 bases between them. The germline gives CDR1 SEHNR, CDR2 FQNEAQ (reference sequence). The CDR3 loop reads CASSLDEGPSSDTQYF. In nucleotides, the CDR3 is TGTGCCAGCAGCTTAGACGAGGGGCCGAGTTCAGATACGCAGTATTTT.

This chain connects TRBV6-5 to TRBJ1-1, with D perhaps TRBD1 (5 bases). The V gene's germline CDR1 is MNHEY and CDR2 SVGAGI. The CDR3 loop spans 14 amino acids. Trimming took off 2 bases at V and 1 base at J, with 8 bases between the two ends. The CDR3 DNA is TGTGCCAGCAGTTACAGGGGCACGAACACTGAAGCTTTCTTT. This encodes CASSYRGTNTEAFF.

This chain uses TRBV30 with TRBJ1-4, with a weak D call TRBD1 (5 bases). This CDR3 is 17 amino acids long. From germline, CDR1 is GTSNPN and CDR2 SVGIG (reference sequence). V was cut by 1 base and J by 0 bases, with 15 bases left in between. This CDR3 is CAWSDAGSGATNEKLFF. CDR3 DNA sequence: TGTGCCTGGAGTGACGCAGGGTCGGGGGCAACTAATGAAAAACTGTTTTTT.